One and the same sample provided the 10 T cell receptor beta chains below, sequenced in a study of T cells in women clearing cervical HPV infection. Sequencing used immunoSEQ multiplex PCR; TCRdb keeps in-frame clones, though not all of them. Its table records 25,000 to 35,000 clones. Input material: blood buffy coat. The receptor set was obtained from a woman aged 18 to 75 with a cervical HPV16 infection that either progressed to CIN3+ or cleared (not recorded which).

Of note for this clone: With the read ending 3 residues before the CDR3 end, the germline J gene is used to fill in that end. The chain carries TRBV7-2 and TRBJ2-7, with 11 positions matching TRBD2. V lost 5 bases to trimming and J lost 5 bases; unmatched junction nucleotides: 8. This CDR3 has 15 amino acids. Germline CDR1 is SGHTA and CDR2 is FQGNSA. CDR3 DNA, as far as it was read: TGTGCCAGCAGCCCCCGTAGCGGGGGGGCCAACGAG. Its translation: CASSPRSGGANE. Given in full, the CDR3 is CASSPRSGGANEQYF.

A remark on this clone: The CDR3 goes on 3 residues after the read ends, and that part is filled in from the germline J gene. V is TRBV19 and J is TRBJ2-2; 8 bases line up with TRBD1. Germline values: CDR1 LNHDA, CDR2 SQIVND (reference sequence). V lost 2 bases to trimming and J lost 4 bases; unmatched junction nucleotides: 6. This CDR3 has 16 residues. CDR3 bases read: TGTGCCAGTAGTATAACCCAGGGGGCGTCCACCGGGGAG. Its protein is CASSITQGASTGE. The CDR3, in full, reads CASSITQGASTGELFF.

The sequenced part of the CDR3 DNA is TGTGCCAGCAGCCCGGGACAGGGCAGGGGC. The encoded protein is CASSPGQGRG. The full CDR3 protein is CASSPGQGRGYTF. J is TRBJ1-2 and V is TRBV7-2; TRBD1 matches 9 bases. The read finishes 3 residues shy of the CDR3 end, and the germline J gene is used to complete it. Per germline, CDR1 SGHTA and CDR2 FQGNSA. The CDR3 totals 13 residues.

Points on this clone: The read gets to within 3 residues of the CDR3 end, and the germline J gene fills in the rest. V and J are TRBV7-9 and TRBJ2-7; 8 nucleotides align to TRBD1. Germline assignment: CDR1 SEHNR and CDR2 FQNEAQ (reference sequence). The CDR3 runs 14 residues. The junction had 9 bases not matched to a gene; V was cut back by 6 bases and J by 5 bases. Partial CDR3 DNA: TGTGCCAGCAGTCGGACAGGGAGTCTCCACGAG. Translated, it gives CASSRTGSLHE. The CDR3 as a whole reads CASSRTGSLHEQYF.

To note about this clone: Read data end 3 residues before the CDR3 end; the end is taken from the germline J gene. This chain joins TRBV30 and TRBJ1-1, with D tentatively TRBD1 (6 bases). Germline-derived CDR1 and CDR2 are GTSNPN and SVGIG (reference sequence). The V gene lost 0 bases and the J gene lost 3 bases, with 8 bases spanning the gap. CDR3 length: 13 amino acids. CDR3 residues: CAWSVGGDTEAFF. CDR3 DNA (partial): TGTGCCTGGAGTGTAGGGGGGGACACTGAA.

Comment on this clone: The read gets to within 3 residues of the CDR3 end, and the germline J gene fills in the rest. This sequence joins TRBV20-1 and TRBJ2-3; TRBD2 matches 8 bases. This CDR3 has 14 amino acids. Germline trimming cut 5 bases from V and 7 bases from J; bases unmatched to any gene: 11. Germline V gives CDR1 DFQATT, CDR2 SNEGSKA (reference sequence). The CDR3 bases that were read are TGCAGTGCTTTCACAAGCGGGAGAGGAAATACG. Translated, it gives CSAFTSGRGNT. In full, the CDR3 reads CSAFTSGRGNTQYF.

For this clone: The read ends 3 residues shy of where the CDR3 ends; the end is completed using the germline J gene. The chain has TRBV15 and TRBJ1-2, with a tentative D call TRBD1 (5 bases). CDR3 length: 15 amino acids. Between the trimmed V and J ends, which lost 0 bases and 6 bases, there was a span of 14 bases. Per germline, CDR1 LNHNV and CDR2 YYDKDF (reference sequence). The CDR3 here is CATSREGGREDGYTF. CDR3 DNA, as far as it was read: TGTGCCACCAGCAGAGAGGGAGGCAGGGAGGATGGC.

As regards this clone: From the germline J gene comes the end of the CDR3, since the read stops 3 residues before it. The genes are TRBV5-8 and TRBJ2-7; 8 bases match TRBD2. The CDR3 runs to 14 residues. Germline CDR1 is SGHTS and CDR2 is YDEGEE. The junction had 2 bases not matched to a gene; V was cut back by 2 bases and J by 1 base. The sequenced part of the CDR3 DNA is TGTGCCAGCAGCTTTCCGGGGGGGTCCTACGAG. Translated, it gives CASSFPGGSYE. The entire CDR3 protein reads CASSFPGGSYEQYF.

Of note for this clone: The CDR3 is cut off 3 residues early in the read; its end comes from the germline J gene. The V call is TRBV11-2, the J call TRBJ2-2; 8 bases are shared with TRBD1. The CDR3 consists of 14 residues. Trimming took 4 bases from V and 7 from J; bases not matched to a gene: 5. In germline, CDR1 is SGHAT, CDR2 FQNNGV. The part of the CDR3 DNA that was read is TGTGCCAGCAGCTCGACAGGGGTGGGCGGGGAG. Amino acid sequence: CASSSTGVGGE. The CDR3 in its entirety is CASSSTGVGGELFF.

Turning to this clone: Read sequence stops 3 residues before the CDR3 end, and the germline J gene provides the missing end. This chain uses TRBV7-9 with TRBJ1-4, with D perhaps matching TRBD1 (5 bases). CDR1 SEHNR and CDR2 FQNEAQ come from the germline V gene (reference sequence). Between the trimmed V and J ends, which lost 5 bases and 5 bases, there was a span of 12 bases. CDR3 size: 14 residues. Here the CDR3 reads CASSAGRGNEKLFF. The sequenced part of the CDR3 DNA is TGTGCCAGCAGCGCCGGACGGGGGAATGAAAAA.